This record covers a single T cell receptor beta chain. Its antigen is as yet unknown. These data are taken from a study of shared clonotypes between healthy human individuals. On the study more broadly: Used for every donor were three CD4 naive, three CD4 memory, two CD8 naive and one CD8 memory plate.

Germline assignment: CDR1 KGHSH and CDR2 LQKENI. V was shortened by 2 bases and J by 1 base, with 8 bases between the two germline ends. CDR3 length: 14 residues. Negatively enriched CD4+ T cells were divided by CD45RA into naive and memory. The method was immunoSEQ multiplex PCR; TCRdb's version includes in-frame clones alone and lacks a portion of them. The sample has fewer than 1.6 million clones; around 98.5% are singletons. General observations from the study: Though the depth was large, rarefaction showed that sorted-subset sequencing was incomplete. The authors expected sequencing depth to affect clonotype sharing among donors.

The chain combines TRBV18 with TRBJ1-1; D uncertain. The sequenced sample was naive CD4+ T cells sorted from blood. Subset indicated: CD45RA+ positively selected. The clonotype was recovered from a young man in good health. CDR3: CASSPAVENTEAFF. Here the CDR3 DNA reads TGTGCCAGCTCACCAGCCGTGGAGAACACTGAAGCTTTCTTT.